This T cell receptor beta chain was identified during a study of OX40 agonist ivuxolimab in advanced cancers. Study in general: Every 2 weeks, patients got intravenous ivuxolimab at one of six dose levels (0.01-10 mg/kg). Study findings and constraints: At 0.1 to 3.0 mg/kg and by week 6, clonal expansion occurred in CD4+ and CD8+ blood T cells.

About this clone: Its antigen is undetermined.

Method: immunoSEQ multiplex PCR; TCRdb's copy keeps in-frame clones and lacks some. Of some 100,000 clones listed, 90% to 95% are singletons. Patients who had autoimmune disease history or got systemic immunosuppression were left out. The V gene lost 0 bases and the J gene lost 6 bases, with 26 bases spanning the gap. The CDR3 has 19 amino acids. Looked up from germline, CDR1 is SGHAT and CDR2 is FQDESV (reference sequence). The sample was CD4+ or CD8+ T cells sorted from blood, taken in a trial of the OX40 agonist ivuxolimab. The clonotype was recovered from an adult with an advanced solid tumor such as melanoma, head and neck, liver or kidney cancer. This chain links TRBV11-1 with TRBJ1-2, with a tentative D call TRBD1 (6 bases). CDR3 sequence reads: CASSLALRGRGSRPNGYTF. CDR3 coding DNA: TGTGCCAGCAGCTTAGCGCTACGGGGCAGGGGTAGTAGGCCAAATGGCTACACCTTC. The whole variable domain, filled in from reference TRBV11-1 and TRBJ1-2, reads EAEVAQSPRYKITEKSQAVAFWCDPISGHATLYWYRQILGQGPELLVQFQDESVVDDSQLPKDRFSAERLKGVDSTLKIQPAELGDSAMYLCASSLALRGRGSRPNGYTFGSGTRLTVV.